The rows below give T cell receptor beta chains drawn from one sample of a study of T-cell reconstitution after alpha-beta-depleted transplantation in children. TCRdb reanalysed the PCR reads using MiXCR and keeps one entry per CDR3 protein. Of 97,000 or so distinct CDR3 sequences in the sample, approximately 6% are singletons; the top ten hold around 5.6%. The specimen comprised PBMCs, mostly from graft donor cells, sampled 60 days after TCRalphabeta/CD19-depleted stem cell transplant. The receptors derive from a female patient aged 2-9 years who had a stem cell transplant for Fanconi anemia, so the T cells may come from the graft donor. Both conserved end residues are part of each CDR3. The D gene is left open where the match is weak. Expanded clones are given a class, and other clones once, few, many or no size at all.

>.|TRBD2|TRBV5-4|TRBJ2-5
TGTGCCAGCAGCGGAGCGGGGGGGGAGACCCAGTACTTC
CASSGAGGETQYF
>.|.|TRBV7-9|TRBJ1-2
TGTGCCAGCAGCTTGGGCGCGACCTATGGCTACACCTTC
CASSLGATYGYTF
>.|.|TRBV5-1|TRBJ2-7
TGCGCCAGCAATAGGGCTCAAGGGGGGAACCACGAGCAGTACTTC
CASNRAQGGNHEQYF
>many|TRBD1|TRBV3-1|TRBJ2-7
TGTGCCAGCAGCCAAGGTTCGACAGGGTCCTACGAGCAGTACTTC
CASSQGSTGSYEQYF
>many|.|TRBV12-3/TRBV12-4|TRBJ1-5
TGTGCCAGCAGTTTTCACGGGCAGCCCCAGCATTTT
CASSFHGQPQHF
>many|.|TRBV28|TRBJ1-3
TGTGCCAGCACTAGGACCGGGACCGGGATATATTTT
CASTRTGTGIYF
>medium-sized|.|TRBV10-3|TRBJ2-5
TGTGCCATCAGCCGGGACTCCCGGGAGACCCAGTACTTC
CAISRDSRETQYF
>many|.|TRBV5-1|TRBJ2-7
TGCGCCAGCCAAAACCAAATAAATAGTGAGCAGTACTTC
CASQNQINSEQYF
>many|TRBD2|TRBV20-1|TRBJ2-3
TGCAGTGCTAGAGGTGAACTAGCGGGGCGCACAGATACGCAGTATTTT
CSARGELAGRTDTQYF
>many|TRBD2|TRBV27|TRBJ2-1
TGTGCCAGCAGTCGACTAGCGGGAGCCTACAATGAGCAGTTCTTC
CASSRLAGAYNEQFF
>few|TRBD2|TRBV20-1|TRBJ2-1
TGCAGTGCTAGCCCGGGGGGGCCCTACAATGAGCAGTTCTTC
CSASPGGPYNEQFF
>many|.|TRBV29-1|TRBJ1-2
TGCAGCGTTGAAGTTCACAGGGATGATGGCTACACCTTC
CSVEVHRDDGYTF
>once|.|TRBV9|TRBJ2-4
TGTGCCAGCAGCGTAGATAAGGACATTCAGTACTTC
CASSVDKDIQYF
>few|.|TRBV6-1|TRBJ1-3
TGTGCCAGCAGAAGACAGGAATCTGGAAACACCATATATTTT
CASRRQESGNTIYF
>many|.|TRBV5-1|TRBJ1-1
TGCGCCAGCAGCCCATCCGGGGCCCTGGCTTCTGAAGCTTTCTTT
CASSPSGALASEAFF
>many|.|TRBV7-8|TRBJ2-1
TGTGCCAGCAGCTTAGCGCTCTCCTACAATGAGCAGTTCTTC
CASSLALSYNEQFF
>many|TRBD2|TRBV12-3/TRBV12-4|TRBJ2-3
TGTGCCAGCAGTTTAAGACGGGCGGGGGAGGTATTAGATACGCAGTATTTT
CASSLRRAGEVLDTQYF
>many|.|TRBV19|TRBJ1-1
TGTGCCAGTAGGGGGGGGGAGACTTTCTTT
CASRGGETFF
>many|.|TRBV7-3|TRBJ2-1
TGTGCCAGCAGCTTACAATCTTCCAATGAGCAGTTCTTC
CASSLQSSNEQFF
>few|.|TRBV6-1|TRBJ1-4
TGTGCCAGCAGTGAAGAGGGACACCCCAATAAACCAACTAATGAAAAACTGTTTTTT
CASSEEGHPNKPTNEKLFF
>few|.|TRBV18|TRBJ2-7
TGTGCCAGCTCACCAAACCTCCAGGGTGACGAGCAGTACTTC
CASSPNLQGDEQYF
>many|TRBD2|TRBV29-1|TRBJ2-3
TGCAGCGGGACGGGTAGGACTAGCGGGAGAGTAGATACGCAGTATTTT
CSGTGRTSGRVDTQYF
>many|TRBD2|TRBV18|TRBJ2-1
TGTGCCAGCTCACTCACTAGCGGGAAAAGGAATGAGCAGTTCTTC
CASSLTSGKRNEQFF
>many|.|TRBV30|TRBJ2-6
TGTGCCTGGAGGGGCCGGGACTTTTTGAGCTCTGGGGCCAACGTCCTGACTTTC
CAWRGRDFLSSGANVLTF
>many|TRBD2|TRBV12-3/TRBV12-4|TRBJ2-3
TGTGCCAGCAGTTTATGGTCAGCGGGGCGCACAGATACGCAGTATTTT
CASSLWSAGRTDTQYF
>few|TRBD1|TRBV6-5|TRBJ2-2
TGTGCCAGCGTTATCCGGGACAGGCACACCGGGGAGCTGTTTTTT
CASVIRDRHTGELFF
>.|.|TRBV3-1|TRBJ2-3
TGTGCCAGCAGCCAAGATGAAACACAACTCAACACAGATACGCAGTATTTT
CASSQDETQLNTDTQYF
>few|.|TRBV20-1|TRBJ2-7
TGCAGTGCTAGAGATCCCCTGGACGGCCTAAAGGGTAGGGGCCCTCGCTACGAGCAGTACTTC
CSARDPLDGLKGRGPRYEQYF
>many|.|TRBV10-3|TRBJ2-5
TGTGCCATCAGTGAGTCGTGGGAGACCCAGTACTTC
CAISESWETQYF
>many|.|TRBV5-1|TRBJ2-7
TGCGCCAGCAGCTTGGGAAGGGCACACTACGAGCAGTACTTC
CASSLGRAHYEQYF
>many|.|TRBV6-5|TRBJ1-5
TGTGCCAGCAGGTGGCCAGATAGCAATCAGCCCCAGCATTTT
CASRWPDSNQPQHF
>few|TRBD1|TRBV20-1|TRBJ1-5
TGCAGTGCGGTGGGAACAGGGGAGGACCTTTGGAATCAGCCCCAGCATTTT
CSAVGTGEDLWNQPQHF
>many|.|TRBV25-1|TRBJ2-3
TGTGCCAGCAGTGAAGGGTTCGCAGATACGCAGTATTTT
CASSEGFADTQYF
>many|.|TRBV7-9|TRBJ1-5
TGTGCCAGCAGCTTAGGGGTTGGCAATCAGCCCCAGCATTTT
CASSLGVGNQPQHF
>many|.|TRBV9|TRBJ2-1
TGTGCCAGCAGCGTAGCTACGGACCCCCCCAACACACAGTTCTTC
CASSVATDPPNTQFF
>many|.|TRBV5-1|TRBJ2-3
TGCGCCAGCAGCCAACGTCAGCAGGGTGGCGATACGCAGTATTTT
CASSQRQQGGDTQYF
>.|.|TRBV5-1|TRBJ2-3
TGCGCCAGCAGCCCGGAGGGCTCTACAGATACGCAGTATTTT
CASSPEGSTDTQYF
>many|.|TRBV2|TRBJ2-3
TGTGCCAGCAGGGACCGATCAGATACGCAGTATTTT
CASRDRSDTQYF
>.|.|TRBV28|TRBJ1-1
TGTGCCAGCAGTACCCTTGTGGGCACTGAAGCTTTCTTT
CASSTLVGTEAFF
>many|TRBD2|TRBV28|TRBJ2-1
TGTGCCAGCAGTTTTTTTCCAGCGGGGGTCCAGGAGCAGTTCTTC
CASSFFPAGVQEQFF
>few|TRBD2|TRBV7-2|TRBJ2-2
TGTGCCAGCAGCTTTCATAGCGGGAGGGCCGCCGGGGAGCTGTTTTTT
CASSFHSGRAAGELFF
>few|TRBD2|TRBV15|TRBJ2-1
TGTGCCACCAGCAGTCGCGGGAGGGCCAGTGAGCAGTTCTTC
CATSSRGRASEQFF
>.|.|TRBV27|TRBJ2-6
TGTGCCAGCAGTAGCGGGACAGCTGGGGCCAACGTCCTGACTTTC
CASSSGTAGANVLTF
>many|.|TRBV5-1|TRBJ1-1
TGCGCCAGCAGCCCCTTGGTTGTGCGGGGCTCCACTGAAGCTTTCTTT
CASSPLVVRGSTEAFF
>.|.|TRBV30|TRBJ2-7
TGTGCCTGGAGTGTAGCGGGTCTCTACGAGCAGTACTTC
CAWSVAGLYEQYF
>.|.|TRBV28|TRBJ1-4
TGTGCCAGCAGTTTTCTTGCCGGGAGGGGCACTAATGAAAAACTGTTTTTT
CASSFLAGRGTNEKLFF
>few|TRBD1|TRBV18|TRBJ2-2
TGTGCCAGCTCACCGGTAGACAGGGGGAACACCGGGGAGCTGTTTTTT
CASSPVDRGNTGELFF
>few|TRBD1|TRBV28|TRBJ1-1
TGTGCCAGCAGTTTGCGCAGTAGACAGGGGGGCACTGAAGCTTTCTTT
CASSLRSRQGGTEAFF
>many|TRBD1|TRBV28|TRBJ2-7
TGTGCCAGCAGGACAGGGTCCTACGAGCAGTACTTC
CASRTGSYEQYF
>many|.|TRBV27|TRBJ2-7
TGTGCCAGCAGTTTCCGGGACGGAATTGACTACGAGCAGTACTTC
CASSFRDGIDYEQYF
>many|TRBD2|TRBV25-1|TRBJ2-7
TGTGCCAGCAGTGAGGTCCAGCGGGGGACCTACGAGCAGTACTTC
CASSEVQRGTYEQYF
>.|.|TRBV3-1|TRBJ2-5
TGTGCCAGCTCCCAAGCCATCCCTATTGGACAGCAAGAGACCCAGTACTTC
CASSQAIPIGQQETQYF
>few|TRBD1|TRBV2|TRBJ1-2
TGTGCCAGCACCTGGCAGGGGGATGATGGCTACACCTTC
CASTWQGDDGYTF
>many|TRBD2|TRBV27|TRBJ2-3
TGTGCCAGCAGTTTTTTGCGGGGGAGCACAGATACGCAGTATTTT
CASSFLRGSTDTQYF
>many|.|TRBV28|TRBJ1-2
TGTGCCAGCAGTTTATCACGGGATGGCTACACCTTC
CASSLSRDGYTF
>many|.|TRBV25-1|TRBJ2-7
TGTGCCAGCCAGGGACTTTACTACGAGCAGTACTTC
CASQGLYYEQYF
>many|.|TRBV15|TRBJ2-1
TGTGCCACCAGCGGCTTCTCCTACAATGAGCAGTTCTTC
CATSGFSYNEQFF
>.|.|TRBV2|TRBJ2-6
TGTGCCAGCAGCCCGAGACAGGCTGGGGCCAACGTCCTGACTTTC
CASSPRQAGANVLTF
>many|.|TRBV7-9|TRBJ2-1
TGTGCCAGCATCCCAGGGGGGGCTAGCCGGGATGAGCAGTTCTTC
CASIPGGASRDEQFF